Listed here are 26 T cell receptor beta chains from one sample, sequenced in a study of CD8+CD57+ T cells in acquired aplastic anemia. The use of genomic DNA as template underpinned the TCR beta VDJ and CDR3 profiling. TCRdb ran MiXCR on the reads and lists one entry per CDR3 protein. The table lists 450,000 to 550,000 distinct CDR3 sequences, less than 35% of them singletons. It was patients with CD8+CD57+ cell expansion by flow cytometry who were chosen for sequencing. Sequencing used sorted CD4+, CD8+, or CD8+CD57+ T cells (not recorded which) from PBMCs. These receptors originate from a human donor with aplastic anemia.

This clonotype was seen more than once but under ten times. This chain joins TRBV5-1 and TRBJ2-5; perhaps D is TRBD1 or TRBD2 (6 bases each). CDR1 and CDR2 from the germline V gene are SGHRS and YFSETQ. The CDR3 runs 15 residues. Deletions cut 4 bases from V and 7 bases from J, with 20 bases between. This chain's CDR3 is CASSLSGAAGSTQYF. CDR3 DNA: TGCGCCAGCAGCCTTTCGGGGGCGGCCGGTTCGACCCAGTACTTC. The whole variable domain, remainder taken from reference TRBV5-1 and TRBJ2-5, is KAGVTQTPRYLIKTRGQQVTLSCSPISGHRSVSWYQQTPGQGLQFLFEYFSETQRNKGNFPGRFSGRQFSNSRSEMNVSTLELGDSALYLCASSLSGAAGSTQYFGPGTRLLVL.

The table lists this clonotype with a few counts. J is TRBJ2-1 and V is TRBV2, with 9 bases fitting TRBD2. CDR3 length equals 14 residues. Germline values: CDR1 SNHLY, CDR2 FYNNEI. V was pared by 7 bases and J by 4 bases, with 5 bases of the junction left unmatched. CDR3 region: CASTLSGGYNEQFF. The CDR3 DNA follows: TGTGCCAGCACCCTCAGCGGGGGGTACAATGAGCAGTTCTTC.

This clonotype was seen ten or more times. The chain has TRBV7-3 and TRBJ2-7; D perhaps matches TRBD2 (6 bases). Between the trimmed V and J ends, which lost 0 bases and 9 bases, there was a span of 12 bases. The germline gives CDR1 SGHTA, CDR2 FQGTGA. The CDR3 consists of 13 residues. In nucleotides, the CDR3 is TGTGCCAGCAGCTTAACTGTGGGGGAGGTGCAGTACTTC. Protein: CASSLTVGEVQYF.

This clonotype was observed at least ten times. The chain joins TRBV2 to TRBJ2-7; TRBD2 matches at 10 bases. Per germline, CDR1 SNHLY and CDR2 FYNNEI. V trimming: 6 bases; J trimming: 0 bases; junction bases outside the gene matches: 5. The CDR3 runs to 15 residues. The CDR3, as DNA: TGTGCCAGCAGGGCCGGGACTAGCGCCTCCTACGAGCAGTACTTC. This encodes CASRAGTSASYEQYF.

This clonotype was counted ten times or more. This rearrangement joins TRBV7-2 to TRBJ2-7; 8 bases are a match to TRBD1. This CDR3 is 15 amino acids long. The V gene end was trimmed by 7 bases and the J gene end by 1 base; junction bases not matched to a gene: 9. The germline CDR1 and CDR2 sequences are SGHTA and FQGNSA. The CDR3 coding sequence is TGTGCCAGCACTCCCAGGGGGCAGGGGTCCTACGAGCAGTACTTC. It translates to CASTPRGQGSYEQYF.

This clonotype was detected only a few times. CDR3 sequence (DNA): TGTGCCAGCAGCTTAGGCTCCGCCACAGATACGCAGTATTTT. Protein product: CASSLGSATDTQYF. This chain joins TRBV7-3 and TRBJ2-3; D not resolved. The CDR3 sequence is 14 residues long. Per the germline V gene, CDR1 is SGHTA and CDR2 is FQGTGA. Trimming stripped 2 bases from V and 2 bases from J, with 8 bases between.

This chain uses TRBV5-8 with TRBJ1-1; tentative D call: TRBD1 (5 bases). Germline loops: CDR1 SGHTS, CDR2 YDEGEE. With 0 bases removed from V and 3 bases from J, the gap between germline ends came to 12 bases. The CDR3 loop spans 15 amino acids. CDR3 residues: CASSLGIQVHTEAFF. In DNA form, the CDR3 reads TGTGCCAGCAGCTTGGGTATACAGGTCCACACTGAAGCTTTCTTT.

In its sample, this clonotype was seen a few times. V and J are TRBV12-3 or TRBV12-4 and TRBJ2-7, with D perhaps matching TRBD2 (5 bases). V lost 6 bases to trimming and J lost 4 bases, with 22 bases between them. This CDR3 is 16 amino acids long. CDR3 sequence: CASRRRTGISFYEQYF. As DNA, the CDR3 is TGTGCCAGCAGAAGACGAACCGGGATAAGTTTTTACGAGCAGTACTTC.

The chain combines TRBV12-3 or TRBV12-4 with TRBJ2-3; perhaps TRBD1 as D (5 bases). This CDR3 spans 16 amino acids. Trimming pared 5 bases from V and 1 base from J, leaving 16 bases between. CDR3 sequence (DNA): TGTGCCAGCAGTCCATTCGACAGTTGGCGCACAGATACGCAGTATTTT. Translating it yields CASSPFDSWRTDTQYF.

About this clonotype itself: A much larger clonotype is one base distant, so this may be a read error. V and J are TRBV29-1 and TRBJ1-1; perhaps TRBD1 as D (5 bases). CDR1 is SQVTM, CDR2 ANQGSEA, per germline. Between the trimmed V and J ends, which lost 5 bases and 4 bases, there was a span of 20 bases. This CDR3 spans 15 amino acids. Here the CDR3 reads CSVLKSGTVSTEAFF. The CDR3 DNA sequence: TGCAGCGTTTTGAAATCCGGGACGGTGAGCACTGAAGCTTTCTTT.

This clonotype was recorded many times. The V and J genes are TRBV7-2 and TRBJ2-3; D is ambiguous. The CDR3 is made up of 14 amino acids. Deletions cut 3 bases from V and 2 bases from J, with 9 bases between. Looked up from germline, CDR1 is SGHTA and CDR2 is FQGNSA. CDR3 sequence: CASSFEPATDTQYF. The CDR3, as DNA: TGTGCCAGCAGCTTTGAGCCCGCCACAGATACGCAGTATTTT.

This clonotype was found a few times. This sequence joins TRBV9 and TRBJ2-3, with no clear D. CDR1 is SGDLS and CDR2 is YYNGEE in the germline V gene. The CDR3 sequence is 14 residues long. V was shortened by 0 bases and J by 2 bases, with 7 bases between the two germline ends. The CDR3, as DNA: TGTGCCAGCAGCGTAGGGCAGGCCACAGATACGCAGTATTTT. This sequence encodes CASSVGQATDTQYF.

The V gene is TRBV7-3, the J gene TRBJ2-1; TRBD1 aligns across 9 bases. Trimming took 3 bases from V and 0 from J; bases not matched to a gene: 12. Germline loops: CDR1 SGHTA, CDR2 FQGTGA. The CDR3 sequence is 19 residues long. The CDR3 spells CASSFSPGQGISSYNEQFF. The CDR3, as DNA: TGTGCCAGCAGCTTTTCCCCGGGACAGGGCATTAGCTCCTACAATGAGCAGTTCTTC.

The chain joins TRBV4-3 to TRBJ1-1; D gene uncertain. With 0 bases removed from V and 3 bases from J, the gap between germline ends came to 8 bases. The CDR3 runs 14 residues. Germline CDR1 reads LGHNA; CDR2 reads YSLEER. The CDR3 region has the DNA TGCGCCAGCAGCCAAGAATGGCCCCACACTGAAGCTTTCTTT. Its protein product is CASSQEWPHTEAFF.

This chain uses TRBV3-1 with TRBJ1-6; possibly TRBD1 for D (6 bases). Trimming stripped 0 bases from V and 8 bases from J, with 11 bases between. The germline gives CDR1 LGHDT, CDR2 YNNKEL (reference sequence). The CDR3 loop spans 15 amino acids. CDR3 sequence (DNA): TGTGCCAGCAGCCAAGAATCGGGGGGCCATTCACCCCTCCACTTT. Its protein is CASSQESGGHSPLHF. Full variable domain (outside the CDR3, taken from reference TRBV3-1 and TRBJ1-6): DTAVSQTPKYLVTQMGNDKSIKCEQNLGHDTMYWYKQDSKKFLKIMFSYNNKELIINETVPNRFSPKSPDKAHLNLHINSLELGDSAVYFCASSQESGGHSPLHFGNGTRLTVT.

This clonotype was found a few times. This chain connects TRBV2 to TRBJ2-3, with 8 bases lining up with TRBD1. J gave up 5 bases and V 6 bases, and 7 bases lay outside the gene matches. The CDR3 runs to 14 residues. Per the germline V gene, CDR1 is SNHLY and CDR2 is FYNNEI. This chain's CDR3 is CASRAGGLGDTQYF. CDR3 DNA sequence: TGTGCCAGCAGGGCAGGGGGCCTGGGAGATACGCAGTATTTT.

With regard to this clonotype: One end of the junction fails to match germline, which may point to a read error. The V and J genes are TRBV2 and TRBJ2-2; D not certain. Germline V CDR1 and CDR2: SNHLY, FYNNEI. The CDR3 spans 11 residues. The DNA for the CDR3 is TGTACCAGCAGGTACACCGGGGAGCTGTTTTTT. Translating it yields CTSRYTGELFF.

This clonotype was seen many times. V usage is TRBV7-8 and J usage is TRBJ2-1, with 10 nucleotides matching TRBD1. The CDR3 runs to 14 residues. The junction had 1 base not matched to a gene; V was cut back by 1 base and J by 7 bases. Germline V lookup: CDR1 SGHVS, CDR2 FQNEAQ. CDR3 in DNA: TGTGCCAGCAGCTTAGAGGACAGGGGGAATGAGCAGTTCTTC. Translating gives CASSLEDRGNEQFF.

This clonotype was counted between two and nine times. The chain couples TRBV4-1 to TRBJ2-7; a possible D gene is TRBD2 (5 bases). Trimming took off 3 bases at V and 5 bases at J, with 20 bases between the two ends. Germline loops: CDR1 MGHRA, CDR2 YSYEKL. This CDR3 comprises 16 residues. The CDR3 coding sequence is TGCGCCAGCAGCCAGGCTTCACATCGGGATTCGAACGAGCAGTACTTC. Its protein is CASSQASHRDSNEQYF.

This clonotype showed up just a few times. V gene TRBV2 combines with J gene TRBJ1-2; possibly TRBD1 for D (6 bases). CDR3 size: 13 residues. V dropped 6 bases and J dropped 5 bases, with 13 bases sitting between them. The germline CDR1 and CDR2 sequences are SNHLY and FYNNEI. The CDR3 region is CASRDTGSYGYTF. CDR3 sequence (DNA): TGTGCCAGCAGAGATACAGGGAGTTATGGCTACACCTTC. Based on the CDR3 plus reference TRBV2 and TRBJ1-2, the full variable domain is EPEVTQTPSHQVTQMGQEVILRCVPISNHLYFYWYRQILGQKVEFLVSFYNNEISEKSEIFDDQFSVERPDGSNFTLKIRSTKLEDSAMYFCASRDTGSYGYTFGSGTRLTVV.

The table lists this clonotype with many counts. This chain uses TRBV20-1 with TRBJ1-2; TRBD1 might be the D (5 bases). Trimming shortened V by 1 base and J by 9 bases, and 15 bases separated the two germline ends. This CDR3 comprises 13 residues. The germline CDR1 and CDR2 sequences are DFQATT and SNEGSKA (reference sequence). The CDR3 coding sequence is TGCAGTGCTAGAGGTGCGGGGCTTGAGAGCTACACCTTC. Amino acids: CSARGAGLESYTF.

V usage is TRBV10-1 and J usage is TRBJ2-7; TRBD2 matches 11 bases. V lost 4 bases, J lost 7 bases, and 21 bases stayed unmatched. This CDR3 contains 19 residues. The germline V gene encodes CDR1 WNHNN and CDR2 SYGVQD (reference sequence). The CDR3 DNA sequence: TGCGCCAGCAGTGCACTGCTAAGCCACCCGGGACTAGCGGTCGGTGAGCAGTACTTC. It specifies CASSALLSHPGLAVGEQYF.

Ten or more counts support this clonotype. The chain recombines TRBV7-9 with TRBJ2-7, with TRBD1 matching 8 bases. The CDR3 length is 13 residues. Germline V gene data show CDR1 as SEHNR and CDR2 as FQNEAQ (reference sequence). The trim removed 4 bases at V and 5 bases at J, leaving 4 bases unmatched. The chain's CDR3 is CASSSRTGHEQYF. The CDR3, as DNA: TGTGCCAGCAGCTCACGGACAGGGCACGAGCAGTACTTC.

The J gene is TRBJ1-5, the V gene TRBV7-2; D unclear. Germline V lookup: CDR1 SGHTA, CDR2 FQGNSA. This CDR3 contains 14 residues. Between the trimmed V and J ends, which lost 5 bases and 5 bases, there was a span of 13 bases. The CDR3 bases are TGTGCCAGCAGCCTAAGTCCGGGTTATCAGCCCCAGCATTTT. This encodes CASSLSPGYQPQHF.

This clonotype was observed a few times. The chain couples TRBV18 to TRBJ2-1, with a tentative D call TRBD1 (5 bases). This CDR3 spans 13 amino acids. Germline lookup yields CDR1 KGHSH and CDR2 LQKENI. V lost 3 bases and J 10 bases, leaving 13 bases between the germline ends. The CDR3 DNA is TGTGCCAGCTCACCCGAAAGGGGCGCGGAGCAGTTCTTC. Its translation is CASSPERGAEQFF.

The chain carries TRBV2 and TRBJ2-1; D is unresolved. CDR1 and CDR2 from the germline V gene are SNHLY and FYNNEI. The CDR3 runs 15 residues. Trimming removed 5 bases from V and 8 bases from J, with 19 bases in between. The CDR3 DNA follows: TGTGCCAGCAGTTACTCGAGGCCTACAAAACATGAGCAGTTCTTC. The encoded protein is CASSYSRPTKHEQFF.